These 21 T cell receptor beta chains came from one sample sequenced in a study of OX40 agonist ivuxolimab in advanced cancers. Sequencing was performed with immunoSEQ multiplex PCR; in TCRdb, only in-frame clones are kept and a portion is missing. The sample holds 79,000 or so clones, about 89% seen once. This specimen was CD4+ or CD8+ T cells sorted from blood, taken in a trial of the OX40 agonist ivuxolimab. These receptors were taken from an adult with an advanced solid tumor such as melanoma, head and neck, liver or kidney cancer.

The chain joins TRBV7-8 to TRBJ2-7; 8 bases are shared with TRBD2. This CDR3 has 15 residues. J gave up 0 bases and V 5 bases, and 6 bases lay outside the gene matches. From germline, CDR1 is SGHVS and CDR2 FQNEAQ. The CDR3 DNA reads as TGTGCCAGCAGCCCGATTACTAGCGGCTCCTACGAGCAGTACTTC. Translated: CASSPITSGSYEQYF.

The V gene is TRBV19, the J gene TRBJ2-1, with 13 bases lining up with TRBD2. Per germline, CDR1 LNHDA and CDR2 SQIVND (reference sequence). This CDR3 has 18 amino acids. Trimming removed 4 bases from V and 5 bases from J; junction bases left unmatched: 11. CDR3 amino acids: CASSKGLAGLIKNNEQFF. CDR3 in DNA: TGTGCCAGTAGTAAGGGACTAGCGGGACTGATAAAAAACAATGAGCAGTTCTTC.

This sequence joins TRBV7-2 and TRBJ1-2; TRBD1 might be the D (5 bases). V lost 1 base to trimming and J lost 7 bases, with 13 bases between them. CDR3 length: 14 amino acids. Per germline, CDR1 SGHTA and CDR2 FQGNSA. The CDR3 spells CASSLVSAGSGYTF. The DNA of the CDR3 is TGTGCCAGCAGCTTAGTATCGGCAGGGAGTGGCTACACCTTC.

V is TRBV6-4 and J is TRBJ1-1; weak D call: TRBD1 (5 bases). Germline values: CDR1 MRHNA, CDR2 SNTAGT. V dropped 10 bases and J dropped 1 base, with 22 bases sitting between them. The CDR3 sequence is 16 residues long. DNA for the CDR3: TGTGCCACCTTGAGCAGGGTTTCAGAACGGAACACTGAAGCTTTCTTT. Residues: CATLSRVSERNTEAFF.

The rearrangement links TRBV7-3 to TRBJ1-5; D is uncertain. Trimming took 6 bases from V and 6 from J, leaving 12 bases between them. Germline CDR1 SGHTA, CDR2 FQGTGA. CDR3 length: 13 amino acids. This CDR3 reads CASSPGSCQPQHF. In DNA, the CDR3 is TGTGCCAGCAGTCCAGGTTCATGTCAGCCCCAGCATTTT.

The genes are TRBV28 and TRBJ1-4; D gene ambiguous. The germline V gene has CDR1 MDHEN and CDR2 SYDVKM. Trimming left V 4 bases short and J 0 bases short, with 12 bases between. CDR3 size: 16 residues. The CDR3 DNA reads TGTGCCAGCAGTTCTTGGGGATCTGCAACTAATGAAAAACTGTTTTTT. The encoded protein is CASSSWGSATNEKLFF.

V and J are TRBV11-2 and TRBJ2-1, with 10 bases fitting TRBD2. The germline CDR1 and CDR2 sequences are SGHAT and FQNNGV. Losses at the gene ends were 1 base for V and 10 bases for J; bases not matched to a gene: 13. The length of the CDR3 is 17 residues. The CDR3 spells CASSLAGTSAPGGEQFF. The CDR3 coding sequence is TGTGCCAGCAGCTTAGCAGGGACTAGCGCCCCGGGGGGGGAGCAGTTCTTC.

The CDR3 DNA reads as TGTGCCAGCAAATCTGGGGGCCTCTCTGGAAACACCATATATTTT. Its translation: CASKSGGLSGNTIYF. The rearrangement joins TRBV28 to TRBJ1-3; maybe TRBD1 (6 bases). This CDR3 has 15 amino acids. Trimming shortened V by 7 bases and J by 0 bases, and 13 bases separated the two germline ends. The germline CDR1 and CDR2 sequences are MDHEN and SYDVKM.

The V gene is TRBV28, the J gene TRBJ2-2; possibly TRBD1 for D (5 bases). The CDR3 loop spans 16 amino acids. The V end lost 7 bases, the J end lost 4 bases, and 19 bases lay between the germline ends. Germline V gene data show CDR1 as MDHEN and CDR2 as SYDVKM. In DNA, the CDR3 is TGTGCCAGCACCTCCTTGGGGCAGGTGGGCACCGGGGAGCTGTTTTTT. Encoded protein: CASTSLGQVGTGELFF.

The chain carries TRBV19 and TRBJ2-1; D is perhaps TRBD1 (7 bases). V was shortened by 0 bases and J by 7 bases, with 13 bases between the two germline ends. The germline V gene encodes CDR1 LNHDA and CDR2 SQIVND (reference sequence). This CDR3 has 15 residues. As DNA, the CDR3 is TGTGCCAGTAGTATAGAGCCACAGGGGAGGAATGAGCAGTTCTTC. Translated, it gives CASSIEPQGRNEQFF.

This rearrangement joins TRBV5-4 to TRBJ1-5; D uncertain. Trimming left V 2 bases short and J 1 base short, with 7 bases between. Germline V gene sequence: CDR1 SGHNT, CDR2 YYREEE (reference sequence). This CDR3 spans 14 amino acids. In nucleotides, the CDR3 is TGTGCCAGCAGCTTCTCCGGGAGCAATCAGCCCCAGCATTTT. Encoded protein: CASSFSGSNQPQHF.

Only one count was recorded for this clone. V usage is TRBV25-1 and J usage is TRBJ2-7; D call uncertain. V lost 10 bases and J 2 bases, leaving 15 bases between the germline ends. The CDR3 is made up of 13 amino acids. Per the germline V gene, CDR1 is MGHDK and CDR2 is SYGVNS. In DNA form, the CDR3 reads TGTGCCACCAACGACGGGCAAACCTACGAGCAGTACTTC. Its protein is CATNDGQTYEQYF.

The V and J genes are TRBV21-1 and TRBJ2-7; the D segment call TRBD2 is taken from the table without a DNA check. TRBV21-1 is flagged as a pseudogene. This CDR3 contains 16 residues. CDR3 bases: TGTGCCAGCAGCCCCCGATCGGTAGCGGGAAACTACGAGCAGTACTTC. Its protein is CASSPRSVAGNYEQYF.

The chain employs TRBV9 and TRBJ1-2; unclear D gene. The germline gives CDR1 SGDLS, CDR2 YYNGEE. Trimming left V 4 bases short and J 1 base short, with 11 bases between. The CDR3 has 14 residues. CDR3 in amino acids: CASSPRTSNYGYTF. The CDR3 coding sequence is TGTGCCAGCAGCCCCCGGACCAGTAACTATGGCTACACCTTC. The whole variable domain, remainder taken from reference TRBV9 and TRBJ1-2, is DSGVTQTPKHLITATGQRVTLRCSPRSGDLSVYWYQQSLDQGLQFLIQYYNGEERAKGNILERFSAQQFPDLHSELNLSSLELGDSALYFCASSPRTSNYGYTFGSGTRLTVV.

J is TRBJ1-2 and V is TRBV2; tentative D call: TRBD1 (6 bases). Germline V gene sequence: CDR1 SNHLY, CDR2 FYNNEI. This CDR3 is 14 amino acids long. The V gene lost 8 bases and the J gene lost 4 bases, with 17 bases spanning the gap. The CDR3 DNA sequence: TGTGCCAGCCGACTCGGGGGCGCGGGCTATGGCTACACCTTC. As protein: CASRLGGAGYGYTF.

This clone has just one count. The CDR3 nucleotides read TGCAGCGTTTTTGAAGGCGGGAGCTCCTACGAGCAGTACTTC. Translating gives CSVFEGGSSYEQYF. The rearrangement joins TRBV29-1 to TRBJ2-7; 7 positions agree with TRBD2. V shed 5 bases, J shed 0 bases, and the junction held 7 bases outside the gene matches. Looked up from germline, CDR1 is SQVTM and CDR2 is ANQGSEA. The CDR3 has 14 residues.

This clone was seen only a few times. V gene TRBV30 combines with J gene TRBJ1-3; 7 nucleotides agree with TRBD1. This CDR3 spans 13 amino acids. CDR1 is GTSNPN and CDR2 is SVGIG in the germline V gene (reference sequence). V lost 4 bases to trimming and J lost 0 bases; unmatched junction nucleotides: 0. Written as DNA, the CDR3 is TGTGCCTGGACAGGGGGCTCTGGAAACACCATATATTTT. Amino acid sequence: CAWTGGSGNTIYF.

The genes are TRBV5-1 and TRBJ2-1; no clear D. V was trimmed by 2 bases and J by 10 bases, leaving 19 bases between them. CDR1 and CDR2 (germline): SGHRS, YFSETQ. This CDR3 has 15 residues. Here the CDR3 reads CASSFGTAQVMEQFF. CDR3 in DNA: TGCGCCAGCAGCTTTGGCACAGCCCAAGTAATGGAGCAGTTCTTC. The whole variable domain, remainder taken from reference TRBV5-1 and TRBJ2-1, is KAGVTQTPRYLIKTRGQQVTLSCSPISGHRSVSWYQQTPGQGLQFLFEYFSETQRNKGNFPGRFSGRQFSNSRSEMNVSTLELGDSALYLCASSFGTAQVMEQFFGPGTRLTVL.

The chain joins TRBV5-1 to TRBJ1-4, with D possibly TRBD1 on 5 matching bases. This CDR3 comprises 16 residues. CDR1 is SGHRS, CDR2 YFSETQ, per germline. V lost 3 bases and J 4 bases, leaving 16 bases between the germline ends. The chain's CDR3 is CASSYDTQAINEKLFF. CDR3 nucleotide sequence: TGCGCCAGCAGCTACGATACACAGGCGATTAATGAAAAACTGTTTTTT.

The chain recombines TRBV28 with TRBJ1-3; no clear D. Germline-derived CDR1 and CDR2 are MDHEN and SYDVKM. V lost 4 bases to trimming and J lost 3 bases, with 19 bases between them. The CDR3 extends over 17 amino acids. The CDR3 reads CASSYPEGGRNGNTIYF. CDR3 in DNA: TGTGCCAGCAGTTACCCTGAGGGAGGCCGGAATGGAAACACCATATATTTT.

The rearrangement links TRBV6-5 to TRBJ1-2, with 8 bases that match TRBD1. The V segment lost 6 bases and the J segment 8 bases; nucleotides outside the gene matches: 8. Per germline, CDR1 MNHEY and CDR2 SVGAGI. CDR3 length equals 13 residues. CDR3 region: CASSTTGELGYTF. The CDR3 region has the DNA TGTGCCAGCAGCACGACAGGGGAGCTCGGCTACACCTTC.